This T cell receptor beta chain is from a study of Graves' ophthalmopathy and Graves' hyperthyroidism. Germline-derived CDR1 and CDR2 are SEHNR and FQNEAQ (reference sequence). CDR3 length: 17 amino acids. The V and J ends lost 7 bases and 7 bases, in that order; junction bases with no gene match: 14. Amplification of TCR beta CDR3 regions used RNA transcripts. RT-PCR with HTBI primers came first, then second-round multiplex PCR. TCRdb ran MiXCR on the multiplex PCR reads and lists one entry per CDR3 protein. The sample records over a million distinct CDR3 sequences, about two fifths being singletons.

This receptor was taken from an adult man with Graves' hyperthyroidism. Sequencing input: peripheral blood or thyroid tissue (not recorded which). The chain couples TRBV7-9 to TRBJ2-7, with TRBD2 matching 15 bases. The CDR3 coding sequence is TGTGCCAGCACCCCCCGTGGACTAGCGGGAGGGCCGAGTGAGCAGTACTTC. This translates into CASTPRGLAGGPSEQYF.